This T cell receptor beta chain came from a study of beta chain features in type 1 diabetes. Whole-study results and caveats: For Type 1 diabetes patients, all four CD4+ subsets carried TCRB CDR3s that were moderately but significantly shorter. Among patients, naive, central memory and Treg TCRB repertoires appeared more similar than among healthy donors. Any HLA-type effect on TCRB rearrangement remained unresolved here.

Expressed TCRB transcripts were sequenced because the isolated RNA had all been reverse transcribed beforehand. TCRdb's copy holds only in-frame clones and misses some; the assay was immunoSEQ multiplex PCR. Among approximately 160,000 clones listed, 50% to 70% were seen once. As for this clone: The target antigen is unknown.

Donors underwent one heparinised blood draw, 100 to 150 mL on average. The sequence derives from a man aged 25 to 45 with type 1 diabetes. The sequencing sample was made of naive CD4+ T cells from blood.

The CDR3 DNA sequence: TGTGCCAGCAGTTTCACATACAATGAGCAGTTCTTC. It translates to CASSFTYNEQFF. The chain links TRBV28 to TRBJ2-1; D unclear. From germline, CDR1 is MDHEN and CDR2 SYDVKM. The CDR3 extends over 12 amino acids. The V end lost 3 bases, the J end lost 4 bases, and 4 bases lay between the germline ends. Filled out from reference TRBV28 and TRBJ2-1, the complete variable domain reads DVKVTQSSRYLVKRTGEKVFLECVQDMDHENMFWYRQDPGLGLRLIYFSYDVKMKEKGDIPEGYSVSREKKERFSLILESASTNQTSMYLCASSFTYNEQFFGPGTRLTVL.